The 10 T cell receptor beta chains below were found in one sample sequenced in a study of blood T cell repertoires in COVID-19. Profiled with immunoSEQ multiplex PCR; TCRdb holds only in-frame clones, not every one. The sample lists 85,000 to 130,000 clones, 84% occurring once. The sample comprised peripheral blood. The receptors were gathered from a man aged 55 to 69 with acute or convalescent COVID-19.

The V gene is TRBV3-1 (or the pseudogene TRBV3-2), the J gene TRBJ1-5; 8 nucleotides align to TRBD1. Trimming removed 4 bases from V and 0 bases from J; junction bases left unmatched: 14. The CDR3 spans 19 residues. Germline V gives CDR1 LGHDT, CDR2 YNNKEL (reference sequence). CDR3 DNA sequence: TGTGCCAGCAGCCTTTCAACAGGACAGGGTGGACATAGCAATCAGCCCCAGCATTTT. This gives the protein CASSLSTGQGGHSNQPQHF.

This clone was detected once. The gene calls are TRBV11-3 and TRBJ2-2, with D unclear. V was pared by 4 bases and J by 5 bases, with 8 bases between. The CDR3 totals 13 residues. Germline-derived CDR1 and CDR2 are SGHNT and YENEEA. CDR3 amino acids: CASSSRLTGELFF. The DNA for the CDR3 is TGTGCCAGCAGCTCCAGATTGACCGGGGAGCTGTTTTTT.

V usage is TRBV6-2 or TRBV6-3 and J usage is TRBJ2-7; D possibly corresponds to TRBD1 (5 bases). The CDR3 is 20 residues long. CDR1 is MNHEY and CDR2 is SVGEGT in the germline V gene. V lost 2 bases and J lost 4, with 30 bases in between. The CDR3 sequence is CASSYLQGSGRNMGQYEQYV. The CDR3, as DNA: TGTGCCAGCAGTTACCTTCAGGGTAGTGGACGAAATATGGGGCAGTACGAGCAGTACGTC.

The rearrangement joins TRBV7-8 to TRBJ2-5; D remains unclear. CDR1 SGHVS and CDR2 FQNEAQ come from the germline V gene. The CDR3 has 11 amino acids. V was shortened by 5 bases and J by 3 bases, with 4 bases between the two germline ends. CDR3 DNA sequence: TGTGCCAGCAGCGTTAAAGAGACCCAGTACTTC. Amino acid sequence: CASSVKETQYF.

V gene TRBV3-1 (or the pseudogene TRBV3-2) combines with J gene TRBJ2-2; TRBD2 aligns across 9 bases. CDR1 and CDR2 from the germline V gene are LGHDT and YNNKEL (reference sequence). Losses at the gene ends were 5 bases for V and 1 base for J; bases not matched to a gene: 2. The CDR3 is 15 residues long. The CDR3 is CASSSSGVNTGELFF. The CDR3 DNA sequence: TGTGCCAGCAGCTCTAGCGGGGTGAACACCGGGGAGCTGTTTTTT.

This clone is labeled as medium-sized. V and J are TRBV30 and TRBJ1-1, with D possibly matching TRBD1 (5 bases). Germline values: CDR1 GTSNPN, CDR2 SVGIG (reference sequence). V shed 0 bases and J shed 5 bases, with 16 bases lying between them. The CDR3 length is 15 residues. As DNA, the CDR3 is TGTGCCTGGAGTGTAAGTTCGGTGACAGAAACTGAAGCTTTCTTT. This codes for CAWSVSSVTETEAFF.

The CDR3 region has the DNA TGCGCCAGCAGAAGGGGCGCATCGGAACGCAATGAGCAGTTCTTC. Translation gives CASRRGASERNEQFF. The genes are TRBV5-1 and TRBJ2-1; D is perhaps TRBD1 (5 bases). Trimming removed 5 bases from V and 6 bases from J, with 18 bases in between. This CDR3 contains 15 residues. Germline CDR1 and CDR2: SGHRS and YFSETQ.

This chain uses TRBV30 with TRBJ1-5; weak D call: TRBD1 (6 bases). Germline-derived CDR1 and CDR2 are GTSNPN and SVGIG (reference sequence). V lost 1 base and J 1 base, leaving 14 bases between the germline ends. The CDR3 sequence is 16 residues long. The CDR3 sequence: CAWSAFQGTSNQPQHF. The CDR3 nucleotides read TGTGCCTGGAGTGCCTTTCAAGGGACAAGCAATCAGCCCCAGCATTTT.

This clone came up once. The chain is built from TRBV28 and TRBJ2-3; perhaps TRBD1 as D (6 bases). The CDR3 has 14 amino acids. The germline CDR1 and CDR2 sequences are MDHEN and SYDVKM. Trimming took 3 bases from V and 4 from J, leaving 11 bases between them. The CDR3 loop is CASSFPRGPDTQYF. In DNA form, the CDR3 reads TGTGCCAGCAGTTTTCCCAGGGGTCCAGATACGCAGTATTTT.

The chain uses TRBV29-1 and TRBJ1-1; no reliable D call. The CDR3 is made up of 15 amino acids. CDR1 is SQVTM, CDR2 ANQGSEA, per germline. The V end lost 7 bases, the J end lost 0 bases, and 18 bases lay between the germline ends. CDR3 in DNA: TGCAGCGCTATAAGGCAGGCAGTCTTGAACACTGAAGCTTTCTTT. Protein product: CSAIRQAVLNTEAFF.